These 17 T cell receptor beta chains were sequenced from one sample in a study of T-cell reconstitution after alpha-beta-depleted transplantation in children. Preparation of the TCRbeta library involved a method that used unique molecular identifiers. Each CDR3 protein gets one entry after TCRdb re-called the PCR reads with MiXCR. This table has approximately 650,000 distinct CDR3 sequences, 13% appearing once. The sequencing here drew on PBMCs, taken before TCRalphabeta/CD19-depleted stem cell transplant. The source of these receptors is a girl aged 2-10 years with congenital amegakaryocytic thrombocytopenia, due to receive a stem cell transplant.

The V and J genes are TRBV30 and TRBJ2-1, with D maybe TRBD1 (9 bases). This CDR3 has 16 amino acids. From germline, CDR1 is GTSNPN and CDR2 SVGIG (reference sequence). V gave up 2 bases and J gave up 5 bases, with 19 bases separating them. The CDR3: CAWSPGGTGFNNEQFF. The CDR3 DNA reads as TGTGCCTGGAGTCCGGGGGGGACAGGGTTCAACAATGAGCAGTTCTTC.

This clonotype was picked up many times. This sequence joins TRBV5-1 and TRBJ1-1; 7 bases align to TRBD1. With V trimmed by 2 bases and J by 1 base, 5 bases remained unmatched. The CDR3 length is 15 residues. The germline CDR1 and CDR2 sequences are SGHRS and YFSETQ. The CDR3 nucleotides read TGCGCCAGCAGCTTCGCAGGGACAGAGAACACTGAAGCTTTCTTT. This codes for CASSFAGTENTEAFF.

This clonotype appeared many times. The chain uses TRBV20-1 and TRBJ2-4; TRBD1 might be the D (6 bases). Germline V CDR1 and CDR2: DFQATT, SNEGSKA (reference sequence). The CDR3 covers 15 residues. The V end was cut by 6 bases, the J end by 1 base, with 16 bases between. The CDR3 loop reads CSAINRDGAKNIQYF. CDR3 bases: TGCAGTGCCATTAACAGGGACGGGGCCAAAAACATTCAGTACTTC.

This clonotype was recorded at least ten times. The chain recombines TRBV12-3 or TRBV12-4 with TRBJ1-1; 7 bases map to TRBD1. V lost 5 bases and J lost 4; bases outside the gene matches: 7. CDR3 length: 14 residues. The CDR3 DNA follows: TGTGCCAGCAGTATTACAGGGGTTGGCACTGAAGCTTTCTTT. As protein: CASSITGVGTEAFF.

This clonotype occurred many times. The chain links TRBV29-1 to TRBJ1-5, with TRBD1 as a possible D gene (6 bases). This CDR3 has 16 residues. Trimming took 4 bases from V and 7 from J, leaving 23 bases between them. Germline-derived CDR1 and CDR2 are SQVTM and ANQGSEA. CDR3 nucleotide sequence: TGCAGCGTTGTTGTATATCCCCGTTTCCAGGGGCAGCCCCAGCATTTT. It codes for CSVVVYPRFQGQPQHF.

This clonotype appeared a few times. The J gene is TRBJ1-1, the V gene TRBV12-3 or TRBV12-4; D gene ambiguous. Trimming left V 2 bases short and J 7 bases short, with 11 bases between. This CDR3 has 13 residues. CDR3 bases: TGTGCCAGCAGTTTACTCTCAGTCCGTGAAGCTTTCTTT. Residues: CASSLLSVREAFF.

This sequence joins TRBV5-1 and TRBJ2-2, with 9 positions matching TRBD2. V trimming: 2 bases; J trimming: 4 bases; junction bases outside the gene matches: 15. This CDR3 spans 19 amino acids. Looked up from germline, CDR1 is SGHRS and CDR2 is YFSETQ. CDR3 DNA sequence: TGCGCCAGCAGCTTTGGTGACACGAGACTAGCGGCCACCACCGGGGAGCTGTTTTTT. This sequence encodes CASSFGDTRLAATTGELFF.

This clonotype was seen more than once but under ten times. This sequence joins TRBV5-1 and TRBJ2-1; 7 positions match TRBD2. The CDR3 is made up of 16 amino acids. CDR1 and CDR2 (germline): SGHRS, YFSETQ. Unmatched junction bases numbered 3, after V lost 0 bases and J lost 0 bases. CDR3 bases: TGCGCCAGCAGCTTGGGGCGGGAGAGCTCCTACAATGAGCAGTTCTTC. Translating gives CASSLGRESSYNEQFF.

This clonotype has only a few counts. This chain connects TRBV27 to TRBJ2-5; D is unresolved. The CDR3 is 15 amino acids. Germline lookup yields CDR1 MNHEY and CDR2 SMNVEV (reference sequence). V lost 0 bases and J 2 bases, leaving 10 bases between the germline ends. DNA for the CDR3: TGTGCCAGCAGTTTATCGACCCGAGGACAAGAGACCCAGTACTTC. Amino acids: CASSLSTRGQETQYF.

This clonotype was observed at least ten times. The chain links TRBV4-1 to TRBJ2-1; 9 bases align to TRBD2. The CDR3 is 17 residues long. V trimming: 6 bases; J trimming: 7 bases; junction bases outside the gene matches: 16. Germline V gene sequence: CDR1 MGHRA, CDR2 YSYEKL. CDR3 DNA: TGCGCCAGCAGAGACCCTACTTCGGGACTAGCAAAGAATGAGCAGTTCTTC. Translation: CASRDPTSGLAKNEQFF.

Points on this clonotype: The junction and the germline gene differ at one end; a read error may be behind it. V is TRBV7-2 and J is TRBJ2-5; possibly TRBD1 or TRBD2 for D (6 bases each). The CDR3 totals 16 residues. CDR1 and CDR2 (germline): SGHTA, FQGNSA. CDR3 loop: CASGFSIGRGLETQYF. The CDR3 nucleotides are TGTGCCAGCGGCTTTTCGATCGGTCGGGGGCTTGAGACCCAGTACTTC.

Ten or more counts support this clonotype. The rearrangement joins TRBV5-1 to TRBJ1-6; weak D call: TRBD1 (5 bases). Between the trimmed V and J ends, which lost 5 bases and 9 bases, there was a span of 15 bases. Germline loops: CDR1 SGHRS, CDR2 YFSETQ. The length of the CDR3 is 14 residues. The DNA for the CDR3 is TGCGCCAGCAGTCTTGAGGGGAAGAGTTCACCCCTCCACTTT. Translation gives CASSLEGKSSPLHF.

This chain links TRBV20-1 with TRBJ2-4; 8 bases align to TRBD2. Germline CDR1 and CDR2: DFQATT and SNEGSKA (reference sequence). The length of the CDR3 is 16 residues. Trimming took 5 bases from V and 3 from J; bases not matched to a gene: 12. The CDR3 region has the DNA TGCAGTGCTCTCCAGCCGGGACTAGTGGGCAAAAACATTCAGTACTTC. It specifies CSALQPGLVGKNIQYF.

This clonotype has only a few counts. This chain connects TRBV12-3 or TRBV12-4 to TRBJ2-3; TRBD2 aligns across 7 bases. CDR3 size: 11 residues. The DNA of the CDR3 is TGTGAAGGCAGCGGGAAAGATACGCAGTATTTT. As protein: CEGSGKDTQYF.

The chain is built from TRBV5-1 and TRBJ2-1; TRBD1 matches at 9 bases. With 4 bases clipped from V and 4 bases from J, the junction kept 6 bases outside the gene matches. The germline CDR1 and CDR2 sequences are SGHRS and YFSETQ. This CDR3 has 15 amino acids. CDR3 residues: CASSSGTGPYNEQFF. CDR3 bases: TGCGCCAGCAGCAGCGGGACAGGGCCGTACAATGAGCAGTTCTTC.

This clonotype was observed a few times. This chain uses TRBV7-9 with TRBJ2-3; 15 bases align to TRBD2. Germline CDR1 and CDR2: SEHNR and FQNEAQ (reference sequence). The CDR3 extends over 17 amino acids. The V segment lost 4 bases and the J segment 5 bases; nucleotides outside the gene matches: 7. CDR3: CASSSGLAGGHGDTQYF. The CDR3 DNA reads TGTGCCAGCAGCTCGGGACTAGCGGGAGGCCATGGAGATACGCAGTATTTT.

This clonotype has just a few counts. The chain joins TRBV20-1 to TRBJ2-1; 10 bases fit TRBD2. The CDR3 sequence is 14 residues long. Germline V gives CDR1 DFQATT, CDR2 SNEGSKA (reference sequence). The V segment lost 5 bases and the J segment 8 bases; nucleotides outside the gene matches: 9. CDR3 coding DNA: TGCAGTGCTCGAAGCGGGAGGGGTCGAGATGAGCAGTTCTTC. Protein: CSARSGRGRDEQFF.